One and the same sample provided the 14 T cell receptor beta chains below, sequenced in a study of blood T cell repertoires in COVID-19. Using immunoSEQ multiplex PCR, the repertoire was profiled, and TCRdb retains in-frame clones only, with some absent. Here the sample spans about 250,000 clones, around 87% being singletons. Specimen: PBMCs or T cells enriched from blood (not recorded which). Receptor source: a woman in her fifties or sixties who had recovered from COVID-19.

The rearrangement links TRBV5-4 to TRBJ2-3; maybe TRBD2 (6 bases). This CDR3 contains 15 residues. Deletions cut 4 bases from V and 3 bases from J, with 15 bases between. Germline CDR1 and CDR2: SGHNT and YYREEE (reference sequence). The CDR3 protein is CASSPDGGRTDTQYF. CDR3 bases: TGTGCCAGCAGCCCGGACGGAGGGCGGACAGATACGCAGTATTTT.

The rearrangement uses TRBV5-1 and TRBJ1-6; tentatively, D is TRBD1 (5 bases). Germline CDR1 is SGHRS and CDR2 is YFSETQ. The CDR3 has 12 amino acids. The ends were cut back, 2 bases at V and 11 bases at J, with 8 bases in the middle. CDR3 DNA: TGCGCCAGCAGCTTAGGGGAGGCACCCCTCCACTTT. Translating gives CASSLGEAPLHF.

This rearrangement joins TRBV14 to TRBJ2-3; D is possibly TRBD2 (5 bases). The V gene lost 1 base and the J gene lost 0 bases, with 11 bases spanning the gap. The germline V gene encodes CDR1 SGHDN and CDR2 FVKESK. The CDR3 extends over 16 amino acids. In DNA form, the CDR3 reads TGTGCCAGCAGCCAAGGGACTCTACCTAGCACAGATACGCAGTATTTT. This codes for CASSQGTLPSTDTQYF.

The chain joins TRBV5-1 to TRBJ1-3; 7 bases agree with TRBD1. Per the germline V gene, CDR1 is SGHRS and CDR2 is YFSETQ. This CDR3 is 16 amino acids long. V was clipped by 4 bases and J by 0 bases; unmatched bases: 7. The CDR3 spells CASSGAGTDSGNTIYF. CDR3 in DNA: TGCGCCAGCAGCGGAGCCGGGACAGACTCTGGAAACACCATATATTTT. Based on the CDR3 plus reference TRBV5-1 and TRBJ1-3, the full variable domain is KAGVTQTPRYLIKTRGQQVTLSCSPISGHRSVSWYQQTPGQGLQFLFEYFSETQRNKGNFPGRFSGRQFSNSRSEMNVSTLELGDSALYLCASSGAGTDSGNTIYFGEGSWLTVV.

This clone was observed a few times. CDR3 DNA sequence: TGTGCCAGCAGCCAAGTTAATCAGGGGCTCAATGAAAAACTGTTTTTT. It codes for CASSQVNQGLNEKLFF. This chain joins TRBV14 and TRBJ1-4, with a weak D call TRBD1 (6 bases). Germline-derived CDR1 and CDR2 are SGHDN and FVKESK. V was clipped by 1 base and J by 5 bases, with 14 bases between them. The CDR3 has 16 amino acids.

The gene calls are TRBV2 and TRBJ1-5; no clear D gene. V lost 6 bases to trimming and J lost 5 bases, with 11 bases between them. The CDR3 length is 13 residues. The germline CDR1 and CDR2 sequences are SNHLY and FYNNEI. The CDR3 spells CASSAGLDQPQHF. The CDR3 DNA reads TGTGCCAGCAGCGCAGGATTAGATCAGCCCCAGCATTTT.

CDR3 in DNA: TGTGCCAGCTCACTTACAGTGAGCACAGATACGCAGTATTTT. It specifies CASSLTVSTDTQYF. The chain links TRBV18 to TRBJ2-3; D remains ambiguous. Trimming shortened V by 4 bases and J by 0 bases, and 8 bases separated the two germline ends. This CDR3 region has 14 residues. Germline CDR1 is KGHSH and CDR2 is LQKENI.

Comment on this clone: Relative to the germline gene, one junction end is altered; a read error may explain this. This chain connects TRBV28 to TRBJ2-1, with 11 bases fitting TRBD2. Germline lookup yields CDR1 MDHEN and CDR2 SYDVKM. This CDR3 has 16 residues. CDR3 sequence: CASSPPGTSGEMRGLF. Here the CDR3 DNA reads TGTGCCAGCAGCCCGCCCGGGACTAGCGGAGAAATGAGGGGGCTCTTC.

This rearrangement joins TRBV7-3 to TRBJ2-2; 8 bases fit TRBD1. Germline V gene lookup returns CDR1 SGHTA and CDR2 FQGTGA. With V trimmed by 1 base and J by 6 bases, 4 bases remained unmatched. The CDR3 runs 15 residues. The CDR3 DNA is TGTGCCAGCAGCTTAAGGACAGGGTTGGCCGGGGAGCTGTTTTTT. Translating it yields CASSLRTGLAGELFF.

The chain couples TRBV13 to TRBJ2-1; possible D gene TRBD2, 6 bases. This CDR3 is 12 amino acids long. CDR1 and CDR2 from the germline V gene are PRHDT and FYEKMQ (reference sequence). Trimming cost V 5 bases and J 9 bases, with 11 bases left between them. The CDR3 protein is CASSGTFSEQFF. The CDR3 bases are TGTGCCAGCAGCGGGACTTTCTCTGAGCAGTTCTTC.

This clone was picked up one time. The chain carries TRBV7-2 and TRBJ2-1; TRBD2 matches at 7 bases. CDR1 and CDR2 (germline): SGHTA, FQGNSA. The CDR3 is made up of 13 amino acids. V lost 8 bases, J lost 8 bases, and 9 bases stayed unmatched. This chain's CDR3 is CASRLTSRDEQFF. The CDR3, as DNA: TGTGCCAGCCGATTGACTAGCCGCGATGAGCAGTTCTTC.

The rearrangement links TRBV30 to TRBJ2-7; TRBD1 agrees at 9 bases. CDR3 length: 13 amino acids. Trimming at V came to 6 bases and at J to 5 bases, leaving 8 bases not matched to a gene. CDR1 and CDR2 from the germline V gene are GTSNPN and SVGIG (reference sequence). The CDR3 sequence is CACTGQGPDEQYF. The CDR3 bases are TGTGCCTGCACCGGACAGGGGCCTGACGAGCAGTACTTC.

The V and J genes are TRBV3-1 (or the pseudogene TRBV3-2) and TRBJ2-5, with D perhaps TRBD2 (5 bases). CDR3 length: 14 residues. Per germline, CDR1 LGHDT and CDR2 YNNKEL (reference sequence). Trimming took off 2 bases at V and 2 bases at J, with 9 bases between the two ends. The CDR3 DNA follows: TGTGCCAGCAGCCAAAAATCGGGACAAGAGACCCAGTACTTC. Its protein is CASSQKSGQETQYF.

This chain connects TRBV15 to TRBJ2-5; maybe TRBD2 (5 bases). The ends were cut back, 2 bases at V and 0 bases at J, with 16 bases in the middle. The V gene's germline CDR1 is LNHNV and CDR2 YYDKDF (reference sequence). The CDR3 length is 17 residues. The CDR3 protein is CATSRPRGSAYQETQYF. The CDR3 coding sequence is TGTGCCACCAGCAGACCTCGGGGTAGCGCGTACCAAGAGACCCAGTACTTC.